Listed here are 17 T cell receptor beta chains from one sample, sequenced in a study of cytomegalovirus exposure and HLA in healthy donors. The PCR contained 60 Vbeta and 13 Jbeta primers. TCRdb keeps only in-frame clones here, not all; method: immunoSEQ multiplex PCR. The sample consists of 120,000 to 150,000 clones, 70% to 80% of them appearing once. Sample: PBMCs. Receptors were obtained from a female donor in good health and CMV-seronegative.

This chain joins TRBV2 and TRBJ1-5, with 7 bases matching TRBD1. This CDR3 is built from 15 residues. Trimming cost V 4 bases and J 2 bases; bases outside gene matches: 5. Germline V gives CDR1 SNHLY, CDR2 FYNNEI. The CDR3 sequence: CASSGGTVGNQPQHF. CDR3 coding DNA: TGTGCCAGCAGTGGGGGGACAGTGGGCAATCAGCCCCAGCATTTT.

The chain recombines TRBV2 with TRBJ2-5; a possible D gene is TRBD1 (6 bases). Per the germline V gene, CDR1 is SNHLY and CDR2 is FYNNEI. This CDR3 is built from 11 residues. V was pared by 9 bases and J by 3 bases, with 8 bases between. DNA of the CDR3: TGTGCCAGAGGGGGAGAAGAGACCCAGTACTTC. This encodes CARGGEETQYF.

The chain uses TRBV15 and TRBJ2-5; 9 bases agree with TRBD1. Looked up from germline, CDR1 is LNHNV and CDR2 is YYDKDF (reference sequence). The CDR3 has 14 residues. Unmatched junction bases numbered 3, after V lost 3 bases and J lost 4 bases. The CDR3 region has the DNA TGTGCCACCAGCAGGGACAGGGGAGCAGAGACCCAGTACTTC. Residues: CATSRDRGAETQYF. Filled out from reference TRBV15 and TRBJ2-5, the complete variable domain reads DAMVIQNPRYQVTQFGKPVTLSCSQTLNHNVMYWYQQKSSQAPKLLFHYYDKDFNNEADTPDNFQSRRPNTSFCFLDIRSPGLGDTAMYLCATSRDRGAETQYFGPGTRLLVL.

This CDR3 is CASSELVNYGYTF. CDR3 coding DNA: TGTGCCAGCAGTGAATTAGTTAACTATGGCTACACCTTC. The chain employs TRBV2 and TRBJ1-2; D is undetermined. Trimming stripped 2 bases from V and 1 base from J, with 5 bases between. CDR1 is SNHLY and CDR2 is FYNNEI in the germline V gene. CDR3 size: 13 residues.

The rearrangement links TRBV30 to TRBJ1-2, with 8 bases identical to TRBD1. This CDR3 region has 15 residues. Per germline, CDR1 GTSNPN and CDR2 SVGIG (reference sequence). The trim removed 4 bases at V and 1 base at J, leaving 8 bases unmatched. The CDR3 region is CAWKPPDRVNYGYTF. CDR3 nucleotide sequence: TGTGCCTGGAAGCCCCCGGACAGGGTTAACTATGGCTACACCTTC. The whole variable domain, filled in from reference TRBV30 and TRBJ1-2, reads SQTIHQWPATLVQPVGSPLSLECTVEGTSNPNLYWYRQAAGRGLQLLFYSVGIGQISSEVPQNLSASRPQDRQFILSSKKLLLSDSGFYLCAWKPPDRVNYGYTFGSGTRLTVV.

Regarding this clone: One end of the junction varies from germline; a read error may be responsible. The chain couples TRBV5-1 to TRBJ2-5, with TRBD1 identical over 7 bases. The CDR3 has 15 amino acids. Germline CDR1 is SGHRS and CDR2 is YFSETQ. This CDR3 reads CASSLGQGGLETRYF. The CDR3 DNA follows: TGCGCCAGCAGCTTGGGACAGGGTGGGTTAGAGACCCGGTACTTC.

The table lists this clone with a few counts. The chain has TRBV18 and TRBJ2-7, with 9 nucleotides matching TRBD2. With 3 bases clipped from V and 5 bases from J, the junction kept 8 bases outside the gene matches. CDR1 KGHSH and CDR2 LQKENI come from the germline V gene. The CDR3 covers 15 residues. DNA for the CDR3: TGTGCCAGCTCACCGGTAATAGCGGGAGTTGACGAGCAGTACTTC. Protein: CASSPVIAGVDEQYF.

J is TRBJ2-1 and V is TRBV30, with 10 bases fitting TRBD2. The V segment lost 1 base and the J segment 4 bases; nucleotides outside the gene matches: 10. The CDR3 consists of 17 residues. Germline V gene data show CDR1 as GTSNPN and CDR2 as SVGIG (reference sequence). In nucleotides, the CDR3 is TGTGCCTGGAGTGGCCAGCGGACTAGCGGTTGGTACAATGAGCAGTTCTTC. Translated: CAWSGQRTSGWYNEQFF.

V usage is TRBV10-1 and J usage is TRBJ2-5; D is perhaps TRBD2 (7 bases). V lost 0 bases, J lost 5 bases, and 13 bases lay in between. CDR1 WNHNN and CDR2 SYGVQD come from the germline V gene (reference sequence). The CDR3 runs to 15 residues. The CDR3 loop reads CASSESAGAPETQYF. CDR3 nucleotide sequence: TGCGCCAGCAGTGAGTCGGCGGGGGCTCCCGAGACCCAGTACTTC.

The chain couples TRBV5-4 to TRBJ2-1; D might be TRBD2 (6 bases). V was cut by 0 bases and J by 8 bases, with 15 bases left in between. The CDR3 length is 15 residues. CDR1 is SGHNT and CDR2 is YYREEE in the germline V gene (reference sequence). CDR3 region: CASSLGWGETDEQFF. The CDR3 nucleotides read TGTGCCAGCAGCTTGGGCTGGGGGGAGACGGATGAGCAGTTCTTC.

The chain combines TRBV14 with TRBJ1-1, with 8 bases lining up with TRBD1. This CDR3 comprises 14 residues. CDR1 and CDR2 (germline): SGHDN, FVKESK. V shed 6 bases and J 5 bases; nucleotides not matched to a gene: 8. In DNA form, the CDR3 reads TGTGCCAGCAGATTGGGTGGACAGGGTACTGAAGCTTTCTTT. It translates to CASRLGGQGTEAFF.

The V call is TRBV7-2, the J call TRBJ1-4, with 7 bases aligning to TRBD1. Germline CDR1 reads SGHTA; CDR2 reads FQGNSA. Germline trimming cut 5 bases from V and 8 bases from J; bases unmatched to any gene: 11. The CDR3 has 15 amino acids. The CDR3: CASSARTGWSEKLFF. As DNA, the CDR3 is TGTGCCAGCAGCGCGAGGACAGGTTGGAGCGAAAAACTGTTTTTT.

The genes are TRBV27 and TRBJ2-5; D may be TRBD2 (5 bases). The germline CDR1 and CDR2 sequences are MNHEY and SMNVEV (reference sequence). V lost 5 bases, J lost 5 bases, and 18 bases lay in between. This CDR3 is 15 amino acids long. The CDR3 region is CASSPWTGSIETQYF. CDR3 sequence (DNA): TGTGCCAGCAGTCCCTGGACTGGTTCCATCGAGACCCAGTACTTC.

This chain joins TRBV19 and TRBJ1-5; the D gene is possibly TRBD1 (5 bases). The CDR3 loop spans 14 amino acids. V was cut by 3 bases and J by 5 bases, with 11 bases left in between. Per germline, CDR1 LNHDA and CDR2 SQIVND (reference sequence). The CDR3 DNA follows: TGTGCCAGTAGTATTCCAGGGTTATATCAGCCCCAGCATTTT. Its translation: CASSIPGLYQPQHF.

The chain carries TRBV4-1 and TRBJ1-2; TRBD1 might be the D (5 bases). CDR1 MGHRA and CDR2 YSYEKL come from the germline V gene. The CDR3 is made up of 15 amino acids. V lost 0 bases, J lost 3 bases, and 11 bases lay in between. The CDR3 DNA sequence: TGCGCCAGCAGCCAAGACGACAGCAGCCACTATGGCTACACCTTC. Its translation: CASSQDDSSHYGYTF.

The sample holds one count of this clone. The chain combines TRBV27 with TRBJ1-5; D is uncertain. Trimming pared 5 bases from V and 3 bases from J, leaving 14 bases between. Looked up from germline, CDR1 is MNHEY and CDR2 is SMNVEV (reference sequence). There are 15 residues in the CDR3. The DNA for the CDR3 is TGTGCCAGCAGTGAGAGCCCCATTTACAATCAGCCCCAGCATTTT. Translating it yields CASSESPIYNQPQHF.

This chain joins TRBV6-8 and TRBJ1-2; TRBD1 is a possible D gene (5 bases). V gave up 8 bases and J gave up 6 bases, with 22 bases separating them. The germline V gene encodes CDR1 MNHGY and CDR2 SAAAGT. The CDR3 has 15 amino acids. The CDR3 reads CASPAGTGGRDGYTF. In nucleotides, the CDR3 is TGTGCCAGCCCCGCGGGAACAGGAGGTAGGGATGGCTACACCTTC.